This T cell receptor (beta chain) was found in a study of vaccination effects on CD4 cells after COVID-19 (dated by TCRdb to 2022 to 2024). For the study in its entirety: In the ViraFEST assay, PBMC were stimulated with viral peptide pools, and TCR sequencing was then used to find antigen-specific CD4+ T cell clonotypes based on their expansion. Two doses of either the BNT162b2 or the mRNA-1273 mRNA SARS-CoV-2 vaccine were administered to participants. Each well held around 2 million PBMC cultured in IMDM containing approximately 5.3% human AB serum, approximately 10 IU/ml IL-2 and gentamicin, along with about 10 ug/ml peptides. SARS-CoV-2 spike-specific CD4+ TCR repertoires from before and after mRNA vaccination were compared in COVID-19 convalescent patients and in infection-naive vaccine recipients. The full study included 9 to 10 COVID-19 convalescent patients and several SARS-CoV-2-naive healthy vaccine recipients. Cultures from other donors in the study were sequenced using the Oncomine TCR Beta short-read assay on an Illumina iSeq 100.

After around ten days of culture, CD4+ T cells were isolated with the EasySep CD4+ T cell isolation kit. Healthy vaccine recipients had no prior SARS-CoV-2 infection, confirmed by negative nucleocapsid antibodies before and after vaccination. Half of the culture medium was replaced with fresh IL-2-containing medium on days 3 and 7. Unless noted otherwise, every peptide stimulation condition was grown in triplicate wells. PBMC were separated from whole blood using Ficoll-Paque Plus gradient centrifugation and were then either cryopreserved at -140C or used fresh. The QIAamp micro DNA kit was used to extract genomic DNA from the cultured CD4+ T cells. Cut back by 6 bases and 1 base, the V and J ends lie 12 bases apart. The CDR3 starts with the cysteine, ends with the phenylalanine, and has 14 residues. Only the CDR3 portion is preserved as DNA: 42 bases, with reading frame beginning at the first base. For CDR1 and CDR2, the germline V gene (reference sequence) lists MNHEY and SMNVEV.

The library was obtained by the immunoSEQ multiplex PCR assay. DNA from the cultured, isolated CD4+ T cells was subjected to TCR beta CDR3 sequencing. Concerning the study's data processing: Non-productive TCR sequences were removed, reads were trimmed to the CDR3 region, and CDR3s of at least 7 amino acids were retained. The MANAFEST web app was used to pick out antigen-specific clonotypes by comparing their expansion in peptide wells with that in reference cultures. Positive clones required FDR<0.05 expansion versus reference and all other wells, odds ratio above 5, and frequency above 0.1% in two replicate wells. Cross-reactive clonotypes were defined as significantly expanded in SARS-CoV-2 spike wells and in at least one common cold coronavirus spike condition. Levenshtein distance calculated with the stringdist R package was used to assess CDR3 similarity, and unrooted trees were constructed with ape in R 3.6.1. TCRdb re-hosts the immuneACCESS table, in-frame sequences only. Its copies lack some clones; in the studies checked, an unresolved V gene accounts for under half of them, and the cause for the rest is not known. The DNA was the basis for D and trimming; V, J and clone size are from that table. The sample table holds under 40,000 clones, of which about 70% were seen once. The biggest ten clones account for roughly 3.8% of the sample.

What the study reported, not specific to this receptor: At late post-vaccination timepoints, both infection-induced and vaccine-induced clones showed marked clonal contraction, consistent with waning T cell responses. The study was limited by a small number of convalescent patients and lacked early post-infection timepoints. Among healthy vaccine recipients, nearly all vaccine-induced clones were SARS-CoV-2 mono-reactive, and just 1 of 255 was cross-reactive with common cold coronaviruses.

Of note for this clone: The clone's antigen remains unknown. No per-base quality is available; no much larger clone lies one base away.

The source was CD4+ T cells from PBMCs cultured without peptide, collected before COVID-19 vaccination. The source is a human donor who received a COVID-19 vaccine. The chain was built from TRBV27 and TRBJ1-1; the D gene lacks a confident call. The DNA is TGTGCCAGCAGGCCTGACGACGGGAACACTGAAGCTTTCTTT. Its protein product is CASRPDDGNTEAFF.